This T cell receptor (beta chain) emerged from a study of lymphopenia after photon versus proton radiotherapy. This clone appeared once. Sequencing was performed with immunoSEQ multiplex PCR; in TCRdb, only in-frame clones are kept and a portion is missing. Altogether about 26,000 clones are present, around four fifths being singletons, with the ten largest covering approximately 4%. The source of this sequence is a woman between 45 and 60 years old with pancreatic cancer. Sequences were derived from peripheral blood, sampled from a patient treated with photon-based radiotherapy.

DNA of the CDR3: TGTGCCAGCAGCCTCTCAGGAGGCTACGAGCAGTACTTC. It encodes CASSLSGGYEQYF. The rearrangement joins TRBV7-9 to TRBJ2-7; D may be TRBD2 (5 bases). The germline V and J ends were trimmed by 5 bases and 3 bases, with 11 bases remaining between them. CDR3 size: 13 residues. CDR1 and CDR2 (germline): SEHNR, FQNEAQ (reference sequence).